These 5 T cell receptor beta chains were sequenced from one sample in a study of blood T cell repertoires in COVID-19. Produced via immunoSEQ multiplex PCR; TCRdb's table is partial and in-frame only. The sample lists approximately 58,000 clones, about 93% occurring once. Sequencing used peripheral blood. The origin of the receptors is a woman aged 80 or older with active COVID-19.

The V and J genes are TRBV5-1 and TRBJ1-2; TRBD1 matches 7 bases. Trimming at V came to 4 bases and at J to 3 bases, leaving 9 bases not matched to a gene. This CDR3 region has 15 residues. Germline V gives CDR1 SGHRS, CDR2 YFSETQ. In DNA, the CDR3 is TGCGCCAGCAGCCCGACAGGGAAGCTAGACTATGGCTACACCTTC. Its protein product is CASSPTGKLDYGYTF.

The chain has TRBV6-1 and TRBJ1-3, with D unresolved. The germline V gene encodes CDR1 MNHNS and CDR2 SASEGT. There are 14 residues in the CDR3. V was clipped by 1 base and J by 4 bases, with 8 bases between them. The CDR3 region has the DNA TGTGCCAGCAGTGAAGGGGCCCGAGGAAACACCATATATTTT. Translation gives CASSEGARGNTIYF.

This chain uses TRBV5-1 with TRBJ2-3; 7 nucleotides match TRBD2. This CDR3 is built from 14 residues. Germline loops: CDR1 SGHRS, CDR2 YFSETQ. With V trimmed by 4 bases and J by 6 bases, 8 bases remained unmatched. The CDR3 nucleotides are TGCGCCAGCAGCACCGGGACTACCTCGGATACGCAGTATTTT. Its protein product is CASSTGTTSDTQYF.

The CDR3 reads CAWSKIGGRLEGSPLHF. The CDR3 nucleotides read TGTGCCTGGAGTAAGATAGGGGGACGGCTAGAGGGTTCACCCCTCCACTTT. The chain is built from TRBV30 and TRBJ1-6; tentative D call: TRBD1 (6 bases). The CDR3 covers 17 residues. Trimming took 2 bases from V and 9 from J, leaving 23 bases between them. Germline V gene lookup returns CDR1 GTSNPN and CDR2 SVGIG (reference sequence). Drawing the rest from reference TRBV30 and TRBJ1-6, the complete variable domain is SQTIHQWPATLVQPVGSPLSLECTVEGTSNPNLYWYRQAAGRGLQLLFYSVGIGQISSEVPQNLSASRPQDRQFILSSKKLLLSDSGFYLCAWSKIGGRLEGSPLHFGNGTRLTVT.

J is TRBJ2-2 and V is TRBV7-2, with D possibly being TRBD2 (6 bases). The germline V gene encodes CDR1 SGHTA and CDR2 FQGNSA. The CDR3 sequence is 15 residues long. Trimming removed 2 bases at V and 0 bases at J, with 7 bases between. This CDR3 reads CASSLRTTNTGELFF. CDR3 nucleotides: TGTGCCAGCAGCTTACGGACTACGAACACCGGGGAGCTGTTTTTT.